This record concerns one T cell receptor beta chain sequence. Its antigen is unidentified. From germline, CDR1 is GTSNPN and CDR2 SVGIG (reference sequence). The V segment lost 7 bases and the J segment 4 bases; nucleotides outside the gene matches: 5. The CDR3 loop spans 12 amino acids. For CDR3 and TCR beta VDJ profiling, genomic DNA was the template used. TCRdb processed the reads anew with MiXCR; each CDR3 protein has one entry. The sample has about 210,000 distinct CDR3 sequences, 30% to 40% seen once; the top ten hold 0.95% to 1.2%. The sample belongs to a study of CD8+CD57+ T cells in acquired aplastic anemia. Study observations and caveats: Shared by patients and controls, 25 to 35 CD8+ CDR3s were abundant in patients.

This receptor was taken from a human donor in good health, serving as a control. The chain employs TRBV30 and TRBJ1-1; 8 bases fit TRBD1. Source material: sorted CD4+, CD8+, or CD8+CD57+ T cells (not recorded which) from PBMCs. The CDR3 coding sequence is TGTGCCTTGACAGGGGACAGCACTGAAGCTTTCTTT. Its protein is CALTGDSTEAFF.